A selection of T cell receptor beta chains follows, all from one sample in a study of blood T cells in healthy people across ages. TCRdb analysed the 5' RACE reads with MiXCR anew, one entry per CDR3 protein. The sample carries over 500,000 distinct CDR3 sequences, 45% to 60% recorded once. Sequencing was performed on blood. All receptors derive from an elderly woman in good health. Both conserved end residues are part of each CDR3. A D gene is named only where the DNA matches it firmly. Not all rows give a size; the values are once, few, many and, for expanded clones, a class.

clone_size,d_call,j_call,v_call,cdr3_aa,cdr3_nt
.,TRBD1,TRBJ2-1,TRBV14,CASSQRQRTGGWNEQFF,TGTGCCAGCAGCCAACGCCAGCGGACAGGGGGTTGGAATGAGCAGTTCTTC
.,.,TRBJ1-1,TRBV20-1,CSAKGPNTEAFF,TGCAGTGCGAAGGGACCGAACACTGAAGCTTTCTTT
.,TRBD1,TRBJ2-4,TRBV9,CASSVATGLGEQYF,TGTGCCAGCAGCGTAGCGACAGGGCTTGGAGAGCAGTACTTC
few,.,TRBJ2-1,TRBV5-1,CASSFETNYNEQFF,TGCGCCAGCAGCTTCGAGACTAACTACAATGAGCAGTTCTTC
.,.,TRBJ1-1,TRBV28,CASKEDHITSEAFF,TGTGCCAGTAAAGAGGACCATATAACAAGTGAAGCTTTCTTT
.,TRBD2,TRBJ2-7,TRBV27,CASSLTGAGTSGYQYF,TGTGCCAGCAGTCTGACAGGGGCCGGGACTAGCGGCTACCAGTACTTC
.,TRBD1,TRBJ2-2,TRBV20-1,CSARTGGSTGELFF,TGCAGTGCTCGGACAGGGGGTAGTACCGGGGAGCTGTTTTTT
once,.,TRBJ2-1,TRBV13,CAGNEQFF,TGTGCCGGTAATGAGCAGTTCTTC
many,.,TRBJ2-3,TRBV29-1,CSSKSGADTQYF,TGCAGCAGCAAGTCAGGCGCAGATACGCAGTATTTT
.,.,TRBJ1-1,TRBV7-6,CASGKQGTEAFF,TGTGCCAGCGGAAAACAGGGCACTGAAGCTTTCTTT
.,.,TRBJ2-6,TRBV6-6,CASRNRFGANVLTF,TGTGCCAGCAGAAACAGATTTGGGGCCAACGTCCTGACTTTC
.,TRBD2,TRBJ2-1,TRBV7-2,CASSSRRLAGSYNEQFF,TGTGCCAGCAGCTCCAGACGACTAGCGGGGTCCTACAATGAGCAGTTCTTC
.,.,TRBJ1-1,TRBV12-3/TRBV12-4,CASSFRGMENTEAFF,TGTGCCAGCAGTTTTAGAGGAATGGAGAACACTGAAGCTTTCTTT
many,TRBD1,TRBJ2-3,TRBV5-1,CASSIGQGPDTQYF,TGCGCCAGCAGCATTGGACAGGGCCCAGATACGCAGTATTTT